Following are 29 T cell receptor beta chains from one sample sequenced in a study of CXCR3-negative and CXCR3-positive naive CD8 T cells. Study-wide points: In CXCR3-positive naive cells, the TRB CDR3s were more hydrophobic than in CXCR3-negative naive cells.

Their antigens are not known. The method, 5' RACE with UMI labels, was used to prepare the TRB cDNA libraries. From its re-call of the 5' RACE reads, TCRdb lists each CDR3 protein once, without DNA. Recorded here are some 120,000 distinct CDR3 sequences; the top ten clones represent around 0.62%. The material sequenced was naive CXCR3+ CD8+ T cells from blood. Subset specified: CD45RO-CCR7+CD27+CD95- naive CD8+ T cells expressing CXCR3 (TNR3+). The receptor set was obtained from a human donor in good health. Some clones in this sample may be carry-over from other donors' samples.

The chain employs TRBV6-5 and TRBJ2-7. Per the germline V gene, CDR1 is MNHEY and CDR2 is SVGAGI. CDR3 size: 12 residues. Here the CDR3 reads CASSYLTGEQYF.

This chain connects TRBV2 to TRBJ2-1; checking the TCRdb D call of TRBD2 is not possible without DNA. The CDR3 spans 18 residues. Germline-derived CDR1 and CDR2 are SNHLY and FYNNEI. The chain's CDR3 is CASSDGLAAVKAYNEQFF. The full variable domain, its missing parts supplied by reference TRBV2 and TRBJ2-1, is EPEVTQTPSHQVTQMGQEVILRCVPISNHLYFYWYRQILGQKVEFLVSFYNNEISEKSEIFDDQFSVERPDGSNFTLKIRSTKLEDSAMYFCASSDGLAAVKAYNEQFFGPGTRLTVL.

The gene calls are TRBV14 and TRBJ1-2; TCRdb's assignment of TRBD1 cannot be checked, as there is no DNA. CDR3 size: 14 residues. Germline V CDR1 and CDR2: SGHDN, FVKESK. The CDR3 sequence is CASSFRQGLDGYTF.

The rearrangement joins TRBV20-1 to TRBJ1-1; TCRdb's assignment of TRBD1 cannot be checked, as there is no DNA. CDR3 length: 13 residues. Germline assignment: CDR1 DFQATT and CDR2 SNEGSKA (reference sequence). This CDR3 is CSARGGRERENFF.

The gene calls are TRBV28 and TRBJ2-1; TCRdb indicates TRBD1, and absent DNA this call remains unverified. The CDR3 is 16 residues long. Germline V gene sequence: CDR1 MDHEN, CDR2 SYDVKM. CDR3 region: CASGHRQGSVKGEQFF.

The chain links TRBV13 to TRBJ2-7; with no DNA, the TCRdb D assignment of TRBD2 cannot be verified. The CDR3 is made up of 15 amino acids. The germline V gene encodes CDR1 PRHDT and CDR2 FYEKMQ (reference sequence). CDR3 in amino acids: CASSLGGARNYEQYF. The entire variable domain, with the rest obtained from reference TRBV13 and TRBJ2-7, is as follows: AAGVIQSPRHLIKEKRETATLKCYPIPRHDTVYWYQQGPGQDPQFLISFYEKMQSDKGSIPDRFSAQQFSDYHSELNMSSLELGDSALYFCASSLGGARNYEQYFGPGTRLTVT.

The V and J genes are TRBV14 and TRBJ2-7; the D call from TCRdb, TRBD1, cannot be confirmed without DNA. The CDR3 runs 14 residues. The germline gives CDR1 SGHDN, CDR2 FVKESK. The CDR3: CASSPDRGGLEQYF.

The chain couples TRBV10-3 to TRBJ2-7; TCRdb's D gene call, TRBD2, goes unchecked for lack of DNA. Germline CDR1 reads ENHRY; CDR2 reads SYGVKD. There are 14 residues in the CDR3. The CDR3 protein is CAISDSGLAYEQYF.

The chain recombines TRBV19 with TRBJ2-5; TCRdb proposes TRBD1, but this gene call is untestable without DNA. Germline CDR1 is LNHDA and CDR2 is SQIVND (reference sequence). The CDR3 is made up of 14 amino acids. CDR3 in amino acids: CASSLPSGDETQYF.

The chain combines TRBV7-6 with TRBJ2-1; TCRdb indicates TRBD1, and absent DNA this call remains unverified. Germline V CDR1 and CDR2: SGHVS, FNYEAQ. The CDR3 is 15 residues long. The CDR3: CASSLADRAYNEQFF.

CDR3 sequence reads: CASSLSGVDGYTF. The chain has TRBV27 and TRBJ1-2; TCRdb's D call, TRBD1, is unchecked because there is no DNA. This CDR3 region has 13 residues. Germline V gene lookup returns CDR1 MNHEY and CDR2 SMNVEV (reference sequence).

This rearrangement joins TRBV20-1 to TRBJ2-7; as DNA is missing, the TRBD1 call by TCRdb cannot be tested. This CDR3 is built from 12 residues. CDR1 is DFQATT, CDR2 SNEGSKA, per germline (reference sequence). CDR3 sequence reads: CSARDQGYEQYF.

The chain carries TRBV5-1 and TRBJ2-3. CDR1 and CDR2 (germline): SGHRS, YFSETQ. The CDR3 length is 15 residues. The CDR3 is CASSLAVSGTDTQYF.

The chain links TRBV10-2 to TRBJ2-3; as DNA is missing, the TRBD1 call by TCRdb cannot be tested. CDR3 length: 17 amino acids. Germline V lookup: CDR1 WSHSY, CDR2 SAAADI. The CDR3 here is CATIPTGVIRKTDTQYF.

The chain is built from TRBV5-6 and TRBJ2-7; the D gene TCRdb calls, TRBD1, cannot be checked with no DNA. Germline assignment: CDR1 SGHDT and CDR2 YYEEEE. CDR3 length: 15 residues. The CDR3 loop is CASSLQGAPTYEQYF.

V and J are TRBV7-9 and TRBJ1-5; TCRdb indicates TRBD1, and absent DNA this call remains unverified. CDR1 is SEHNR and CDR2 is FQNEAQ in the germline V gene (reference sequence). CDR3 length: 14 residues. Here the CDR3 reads CASSLGQGNQPQHF.

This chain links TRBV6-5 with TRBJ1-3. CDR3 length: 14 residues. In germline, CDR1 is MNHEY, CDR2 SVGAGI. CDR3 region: CASSYSGSGNTIYF.

CDR3 sequence: CASSPAGSYGYTF. The chain joins TRBV7-9 to TRBJ1-2; with no DNA, the TCRdb D assignment of TRBD1 cannot be verified. Germline V CDR1 and CDR2: SEHNR, FQNEAQ (reference sequence). The CDR3 contains 13 residues. Combining the CDR3 with reference TRBV7-9 and TRBJ1-2 gives the whole variable domain DTGVSQNPRHKITKRGQNVTFRCDPISEHNRLYWYRQTLGQGPEFLTYFQNEAQLEKSRLLSDRFSAERPKGSFSTLEIQRTEQGDSAMYLCASSPAGSYGYTFGSGTRLTVV.

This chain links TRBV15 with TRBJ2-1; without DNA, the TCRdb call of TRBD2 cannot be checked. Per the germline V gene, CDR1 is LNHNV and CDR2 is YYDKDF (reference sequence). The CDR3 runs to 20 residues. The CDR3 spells CATSRVNLVSGASSYNEQFF.

CDR3 in amino acids: CASSQDLLRESYGYTF. V usage is TRBV4-2 and J usage is TRBJ1-2. The CDR3 length is 16 residues. CDR1 and CDR2 (germline): LGHNA, YNFKEQ.

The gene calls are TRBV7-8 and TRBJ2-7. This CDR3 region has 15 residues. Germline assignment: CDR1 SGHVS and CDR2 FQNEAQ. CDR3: CASSSATRGSYEQYF.

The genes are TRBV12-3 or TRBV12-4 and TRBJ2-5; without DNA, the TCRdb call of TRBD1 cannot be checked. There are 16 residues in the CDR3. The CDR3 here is CASSPLYGQSQETQYF.

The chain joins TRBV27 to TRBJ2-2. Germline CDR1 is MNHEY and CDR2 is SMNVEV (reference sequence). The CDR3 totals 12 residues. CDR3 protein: CASSFRNGELFF.

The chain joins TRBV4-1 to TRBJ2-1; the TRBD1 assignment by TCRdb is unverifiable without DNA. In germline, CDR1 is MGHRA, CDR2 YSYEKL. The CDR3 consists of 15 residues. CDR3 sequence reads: CASSPGDGGWDEQFF.

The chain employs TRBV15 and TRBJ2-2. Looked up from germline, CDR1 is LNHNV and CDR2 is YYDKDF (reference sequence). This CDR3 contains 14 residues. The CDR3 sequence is CATSRLVESGELFF.

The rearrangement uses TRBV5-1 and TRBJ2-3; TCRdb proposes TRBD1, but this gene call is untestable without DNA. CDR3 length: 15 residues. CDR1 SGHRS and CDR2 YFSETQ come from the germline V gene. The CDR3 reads CASSPPGRGRDTQYF.

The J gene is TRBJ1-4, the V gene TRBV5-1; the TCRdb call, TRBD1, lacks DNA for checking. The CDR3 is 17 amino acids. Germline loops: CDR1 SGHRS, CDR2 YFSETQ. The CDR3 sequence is CASSPHGAIATNEKLFF.

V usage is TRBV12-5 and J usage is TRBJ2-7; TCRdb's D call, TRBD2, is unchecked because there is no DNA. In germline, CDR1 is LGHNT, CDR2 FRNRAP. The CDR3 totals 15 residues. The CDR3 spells CASGPLAGGPYEQYF.

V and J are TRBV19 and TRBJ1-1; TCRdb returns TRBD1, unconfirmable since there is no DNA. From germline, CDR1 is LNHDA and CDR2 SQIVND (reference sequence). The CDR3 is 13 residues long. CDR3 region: CASTVTGNTEAFF.